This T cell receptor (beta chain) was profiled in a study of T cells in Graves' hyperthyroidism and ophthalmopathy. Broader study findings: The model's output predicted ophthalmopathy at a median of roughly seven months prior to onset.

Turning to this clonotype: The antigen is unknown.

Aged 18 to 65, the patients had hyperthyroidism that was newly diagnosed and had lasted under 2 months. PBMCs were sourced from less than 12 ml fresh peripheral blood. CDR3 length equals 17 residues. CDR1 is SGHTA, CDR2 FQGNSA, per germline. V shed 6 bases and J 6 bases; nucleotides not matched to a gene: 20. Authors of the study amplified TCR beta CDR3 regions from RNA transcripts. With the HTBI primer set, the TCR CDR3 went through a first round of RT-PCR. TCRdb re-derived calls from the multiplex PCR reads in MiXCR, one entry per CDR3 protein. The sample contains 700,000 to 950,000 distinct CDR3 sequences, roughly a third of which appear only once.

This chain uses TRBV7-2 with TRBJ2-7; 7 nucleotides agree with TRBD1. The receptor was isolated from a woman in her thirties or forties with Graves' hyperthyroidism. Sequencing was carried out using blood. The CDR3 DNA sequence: TGTGCCAGCAGTTACCCACAGGGGCTTTGGGAAATCCGCGAGCAGTACTTC. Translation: CASSYPQGLWEIREQYF.